These T cell receptor beta chains were read from a single sample in a study of T cell responses to AZD1222 COVID-19 vaccine. The table came from immunoSEQ multiplex PCR; TCRdb's copy has only in-frame clones and leaves some out. The sample consists of around 130,000 clones, roughly 89% of them appearing once. The sequenced sample was peripheral blood, obtained 28 days after the second AZD1222 dose. The receptors come from an adult who received the AZD1222 COVID-19 vaccine. CDR3s include the opening cysteine and the closing phenylalanine or tryptophan. The order of the fields is D gene, V gene, J gene, clone size, CDR3 length, CDR3 protein, CDR3 DNA. A D gene is named only where the DNA matches it firmly. Rows give clone size only sometimes, using once, few, many, or a class for an expanded clone.

>-|TRBV2|TRBJ1-5|-|13
CASSFQTGRAQHF
TGTGCCAGCAGTTTTCAGACTGGGCGGGCCCAGCATTTT
>TRBD1|TRBV27|TRBJ1-2|-|13
CASSTGANYGYTF
TGTGCCAGCTCCACAGGGGCAAACTATGGCTACACCTTC
>-|TRBV30|TRBJ2-1|-|13
CAGQGLTYNEQFF
TGTGCCGGCCAGGGACTCACTTACAATGAGCAGTTCTTC
>-|TRBV5-1|TRBJ1-1|-|17
CASSLGRDGLLYTEAFF
TGCGCCAGCAGCTTGGGTCGGGACGGCCTCTTGTACACTGAAGCTTTCTTT
>TRBD1|TRBV5-1|TRBJ2-3|once|17
CASSLGGRGQSTDTQYF
TGCGCCAGCAGCTTGGGGGGAAGGGGACAGAGCACAGATACGCAGTATTTT
>-|TRBV5-1|TRBJ2-7|-|15
CASSSEADLRDEQYF
TGCGCCAGCAGCTCGGAAGCGGACCTACGGGACGAGCAGTACTTC
>-|TRBV15|TRBJ1-6|-|13
CATRGSYNSPLHF
TGTGCCACCAGGGGATCCTATAATTCACCCCTCCACTTT
>-|TRBV7-2|TRBJ2-7|-|14
CASSPVAGTYEQYF
TGTGCCAGCAGCCCCGTGGCGGGGACCTACGAGCAGTACTTC
>TRBD1|TRBV19|TRBJ1-6|-|13
CASAGTGDSPLHF
TGTGCCAGTGCCGGGACAGGGGATTCACCCCTCCACTTT
>-|TRBV27|TRBJ1-4|-|13
CASSQRTNEKLFF
TGTGCCAGCAGTCAACGAACTAATGAAAAACTGTTTTTT
>TRBD1|TRBV4-2|TRBJ1-2|-|16
CASSQDQGAANYGYTF
TGTGCCAGCAGCCAAGATCAGGGGGCGGCTAACTATGGCTACACCTTC
>-|TRBV4-2|TRBJ1-1|-|12
CASSPDGTEAFF
TGTGCCAGCAGCCCCGATGGAACTGAAGCTTTCTTT
>TRBD1|TRBV19|TRBJ1-2|-|14
CASTSTGDHYGYTF
TGTGCCAGTACTTCAACAGGGGATCACTATGGCTACACCTTC
>-|TRBV7-2|TRBJ1-1|-|17
CASSLITSGAVGTEAFF
TGTGCCAGCAGCTTAATCACGTCAGGGGCCGTGGGGACTGAAGCTTTCTTT
>-|TRBV28|TRBJ2-7|-|13
CASRLIISGEQYF
TGTGCCAGCAGGCTGATAATTTCGGGAGAGCAGTACTTC
>-|TRBV12-3/TRBV12-4|TRBJ1-1|-|12
CASSFGGAEAFF
TGTGCCAGCAGTTTTGGGGGCGCTGAAGCTTTCTTT
>TRBD1|TRBV4-3|TRBJ1-1|-|20
CASSQVWDRGGPLMNTEAFF
TGCGCCAGCAGCCAAGTTTGGGACAGGGGGGGACCTCTTATGAACACTGAAGCTTTCTTT
>-|TRBV3-1/TRBV3-2|TRBJ1-1|-|11
CASSQVTEAFF
TGTGCCAGCAGCCAAGTTACTGAAGCTTTCTTT
>-|TRBV5-5|TRBJ1-4|-|15
CASSPEWGQVEKLFF
TGTGCCAGCAGCCCGGAGTGGGGGCAGGTCGAAAAACTGTTTTTT
>-|TRBV2|TRBJ1-1|-|15
CASSTQYTGQTEAFF
TGTGCCAGCAGTACCCAATACACAGGGCAAACTGAAGCTTTCTTT
>TRBD2|TRBV7-3|TRBJ2-1|-|15
CASSIIAGEYNEQFF
TGTGCCAGCAGCATCATAGCGGGGGAATACAATGAGCAGTTCTTC
>-|TRBV7-7|TRBJ2-1|-|14
CASSPRQGGDEQFF
TGTGCCAGCAGCCCGAGACAGGGAGGGGATGAGCAGTTCTTC
>-|TRBV24-1|TRBJ1-2|-|15
CATSPSTDRLYGYTF
TGTGCCACCAGCCCGTCCACTGACAGACTCTATGGCTACACCTTC
>-|TRBV6-1|TRBJ2-2|-|13
CASSEADTGELFF
TGTGCCAGCAGTGAAGCAGACACCGGGGAGCTGTTTTTT
>-|TRBV14|TRBJ2-7|-|15
CASSQAQGWAYEQYF
TGTGCCAGCAGCCAAGCCCAGGGTTGGGCCTACGAGCAGTACTTC
>TRBD1|TRBV11-1|TRBJ2-7|-|14
CASTGTGVTYEQYF
TGTGCCAGCACCGGGACAGGGGTAACCTACGAGCAGTACTTC
>-|TRBV4-1|TRBJ2-1|-|14
CASSRETGYNEQFF
TGCGCCAGCAGCCGGGAAACTGGATACAATGAGCAGTTCTTC
>-|TRBV7-9|TRBJ1-6|-|18
CASSLATLGTARDPPLHF
TGTGCCAGCAGCTTAGCGACCTTGGGGACGGCCCGGGATCCCCCCCTCCACTTT
>TRBD2|TRBV24-1|TRBJ2-1|-|17
CATSDPGAASGMNEQFF
TGTGCCACCAGTGACCCTGGGGCGGCTAGCGGGATGAATGAGCAGTTCTTC
>-|TRBV5-1|TRBJ2-7|-|12
CASSLESYEQYF
TGCGCCAGCAGCTTGGAATCCTACGAGCAGTACTTC
>-|TRBV12-3/TRBV12-4|TRBJ1-5|-|13
CASSLGHNQPQHF
TGTGCCAGCAGTCTCGGACATAATCAGCCCCAGCATTTT
>-|TRBV19|TRBJ1-6|-|14
CASSIKGLGSPLHF
TGTGCCAGTAGTATAAAGGGGCTTGGGTCACCCCTCCACTTT
>-|TRBV18|TRBJ2-7|-|14
CASSSGTTGPEQYF
TGTGCCAGCTCCTCCGGGACAACAGGGCCCGAGCAGTACTTC
>-|TRBV30|TRBJ1-5|-|14
CAWSLSSGVQPQHF
TGTGCCTGGAGTCTTTCCTCGGGGGTTCAGCCCCAGCATTTT
>-|TRBV27|TRBJ2-7|-|12
CASSDGSYEQYF
TGTGCCAGCAGCGACGGTTCCTACGAGCAGTACTTC
>TRBD1|TRBV12-3/TRBV12-4|TRBJ1-2|-|13
CASSLTGAQGYTF
TGTGCCAGCAGTTTAACAGGGGCACAAGGCTACACCTTC
>TRBD1|TRBV9|TRBJ1-3|-|16
CASSARDRDSGNTIYF
TGTGCCAGCAGCGCCCGGGACAGGGACTCTGGAAACACCATATATTTT
>TRBD1|TRBV28|TRBJ2-1|-|16
CASSLGLGTGGNEQFF
TGTGCCAGCAGTTTAGGATTAGGGACAGGGGGCAATGAGCAGTTCTTC
>-|TRBV12-3/TRBV12-4|TRBJ2-7|-|12
CASSPIIYEQYF
TGTGCCAGCAGCCCCATCATCTACGAGCAGTACTTC
>-|TRBV6-5|TRBJ2-7|-|12
CASSRGVDEQYF
TGTGCCAGCAGTAGGGGGGTAGACGAGCAGTACTTC
>TRBD2|TRBV9|TRBJ2-2|-|15
CASSAPGTSPGELFF
TGTGCCAGCAGCGCACCCGGGACTAGTCCCGGGGAGCTGTTTTTT
>-|TRBV18|TRBJ1-1|-|12
CASSPSGTEAFF
TGTGCCAGCTCACCGAGTGGCACTGAAGCTTTCTTT
>-|TRBV5-1|TRBJ2-1|-|15
CASSSTMSGNNEQFF
TGCGCCAGCAGCTCTACAATGAGCGGAAACAATGAGCAGTTCTTC
>-|TRBV7-9|TRBJ1-3|-|15
CASGGRGSSGNTIYF
TGTGCCAGCGGAGGAAGGGGCAGCTCTGGAAACACCATATATTTT
>TRBD2|TRBV27|TRBJ2-2|-|15
CASSFERGRVGELFF
TGTGCCAGCAGTTTCGAGCGGGGGCGGGTCGGGGAGCTGTTTTTT
>TRBD2|TRBV25-1|TRBJ2-7|-|14
CASRASGGANEQYF
TGTGCCAGCAGGGCTAGCGGGGGGGCTAACGAGCAGTACTTC
>-|TRBV18|TRBJ2-7|-|12
CASSLGQVEQYF
TGTGCCAGCTCACTCGGACAAGTCGAGCAGTACTTC
>-|TRBV11-3|TRBJ1-4|-|12
CASTSGNEKLFF
TGTGCCAGCACCTCCGGTAATGAAAAACTGTTTTTT
>TRBD2|TRBV6-5|TRBJ2-1|-|15
CASSYSRTSVNEQFF
TGTGCCAGCAGTTACTCGAGGACTAGCGTCAATGAGCAGTTCTTC
>-|TRBV4-3|TRBJ2-7|-|13
CASSQENGYEQYF
TGCGCCAGCAGCCAAGAAAATGGTTACGAGCAGTACTTC
>-|TRBV4-3|TRBJ2-2|-|14
CASSQDRGTGELFF
TGCGCCAGCAGCCAAGATCGGGGGACCGGGGAGCTGTTTTTT
>TRBD2|TRBV7-9|TRBJ2-1|-|16
CASRPSSGGAVDEQFF
TGTGCCAGCAGACCCTCTAGCGGGGGGGCCGTAGATGAGCAGTTCTTC
>-|TRBV29-1|TRBJ1-5|-|14
CSVAASQADQPQHF
TGCAGCGTTGCAGCCTCACAGGCCGATCAGCCCCAGCATTTT
>-|TRBV7-2|TRBJ1-1|-|12
CASSLSKGEAFF
TGTGCCAGCAGCTTATCCAAGGGAGAAGCTTTCTTT
>TRBD2|TRBV30|TRBJ2-3|once|16
CAWSAGGGGSTDTQYF
TGTGCCTGGAGTGCTGGTGGCGGGGGAAGCACAGATACGCAGTATTTT
>TRBD1|TRBV11-2|TRBJ2-7|-|14
CASSSDRASYEQYF
TGTGCCAGCAGCTCTGACAGGGCTTCCTACGAGCAGTACTTC
>-|TRBV23-1|TRBJ1-4|once|21
CASSRPPAFRDPDHRNEKLFF
TGCGCCAGCAGTCGCCCACCCGCCTTCCGGGACCCCGATCACAGAAATGAAAAACTGTTTTTT
>-|TRBV2|TRBJ1-2|-|14
CASSVRVLYYGYTF
TGTGCCAGCAGTGTGAGGGTGTTGTACTATGGCTACACCTTC
>TRBD1|TRBV20-1|TRBJ1-5|-|15
CSASPPGGVDQPQHF
TGCAGTGCCAGTCCTCCAGGGGGGGTGGATCAGCCCCAGCATTTT
>-|TRBV6-2/TRBV6-3|TRBJ2-7|-|14
CASSYSPGSGEQYF
TGTGCCAGCAGTTACTCGCCGGGGAGCGGCGAGCAGTACTTC